These 9 T cell receptor beta chains originate from one sample sequenced in a study of T-cell memory formation after mild COVID-19 (dated by TCRdb to about 2021). Libraries were prepared through 5' RACE. TCRdb records Illumina NovaSeq 6000 as the sequencer. TCRdb passed the public sequencing reads through fastp at Q25 and MiXCR, retaining productive beta sequences. One record per CDR3 amino acid sequence lists the most common genes and DNA. The sample includes hundreds of thousands of distinct CDR3 sequences, with roughly 15% observed a single time. The ten largest clonotypes hold about a fifth of the sample. The sequencing sample was made of PBMCs or a T cell subset sorted from them (not recorded which). Receptor source: a man between 18 and 29 years old who had mild COVID-19 (a few samples of this study predate the infection). The sample titles of this study are shuffled in the database, so cell type and time point are left out; the donor was told from shared clones.

This clonotype was picked up a small number of times. The chain has TRBV5-5 and TRBJ2-7, with 11 bases that match TRBD1. The ends lost 1 base at V and 0 bases at J; junction bases unmatched: 9. The CDR3 is 18 amino acids. Germline V lookup: CDR1 SGHKS, CDR2 YYEKEE (reference sequence). DNA for the CDR3: TGTGCCAGCAGCTTGTCCCCACTGGGGACAGGGGGCTCCTACGAGCAGTACGTC. Translated: CASSLSPLGTGGSYEQYV.

This clonotype came up a few times. The chain has TRBV5-1 and TRBJ2-3; D is uncertain. Trimming removed 0 bases at V and 1 base at J, with 6 bases between. The CDR3 totals 14 residues. Germline V gene data show CDR1 as SGHRS and CDR2 as YFSETQ. The CDR3, as DNA: TGCGCCAGCAGCTTGGTAGCAGGCACAGATACGCAGTATTTT. It codes for CASSLVAGTDTQYF.

Only a few counts were recorded for this clonotype. The V gene is TRBV7-2, the J gene TRBJ2-3; D remains unclear. V gave up 5 bases and J gave up 7 bases, with 16 bases separating them. This CDR3 has 14 amino acids. Germline V CDR1 and CDR2: SGHTA, FQGNSA. This CDR3 reads CASSPDHAVNTQYF. The CDR3 DNA reads TGTGCCAGCAGCCCGGACCACGCTGTGAATACGCAGTATTTT.

This clonotype has a handful of counts. This sequence joins TRBV12-3 or TRBV12-4 and TRBJ1-2; D gene ambiguous. V was cut by 1 base and J by 0 bases, with 6 bases left in between. The CDR3 extends over 14 amino acids. This CDR3 is CASSLGITNYGYTF. The CDR3 DNA reads as TGTGCCAGCAGTTTAGGGATAACTAACTATGGCTACACCTTC.

At least ten counts were recorded for this clonotype. This chain connects TRBV7-2 to TRBJ1-2; perhaps TRBD1 as D (5 bases). The CDR3 runs to 13 residues. Germline V lookup: CDR1 SGHTA, CDR2 FQGNSA. Trimming left V 5 bases short and J 2 bases short, with 9 bases between. CDR3 amino acids: CASSPDKNYGYTF. The CDR3 nucleotides read TGTGCCAGCAGCCCGGACAAGAACTATGGCTACACCTTC. The full variable domain, with the rest looked up from reference TRBV7-2 and TRBJ1-2, is GAGVSQSPSNKVTEKGKDVELRCDPISGHTALYWYRQSLGQGLEFLIYFQGNSAPDKSGLPSDRFSAERTGGSVSTLTIQRTQQEDSAVYLCASSPDKNYGYTFGSGTRLTVV.

This clonotype was detected many times. This chain connects TRBV6-5 to TRBJ1-6, with 8 bases matching TRBD1. Germline CDR1 reads MNHEY; CDR2 reads SVGAGI. With 1 base clipped from V and 10 bases from J, the junction kept 6 bases outside the gene matches. The CDR3 spans 15 residues. Here the CDR3 reads CASSYFGQGPSPLHF. Written as DNA, the CDR3 is TGTGCCAGCAGTTACTTTGGACAGGGACCCTCACCCCTCCACTTT.

This clonotype was observed a few times. The rearrangement links TRBV7-9 to TRBJ2-1, with 7 positions matching TRBD2. The V gene end was trimmed by 8 bases and the J gene end by 11 bases; junction bases not matched to a gene: 6. Germline V gene sequence: CDR1 SEHNR, CDR2 FQNEAQ (reference sequence). The CDR3 is 11 amino acids. CDR3: CASEKGTKQFF. CDR3 coding DNA: TGTGCCAGCGAGAAGGGGACTAAGCAGTTCTTC.

This clonotype was detected only a few times. The rearrangement uses TRBV7-2 and TRBJ2-5; D gene uncertain. V was clipped by 2 bases and J by 1 base, with 8 bases between them. This CDR3 is built from 14 residues. CDR1 SGHTA and CDR2 FQGNSA come from the germline V gene. The CDR3 reads CASSLRSGQETQYF. The CDR3 DNA follows: TGTGCCAGCAGCTTACGGTCAGGCCAAGAGACCCAGTACTTC.

This clonotype has more than one count but fewer than ten. The V and J genes are TRBV21-1 and TRBJ2-7; TRBD1 is the table's D call and was not checked against the DNA. TRBV21-1 is listed as a pseudogene. CDR3 length: 17 residues. DNA of the CDR3: TGTGCCAGCAGCAAAGCAGGGGGGACAGAGAGCTCCTACGAGCAGTACGTC. As protein: CASSKAGGTESSYEQYV.